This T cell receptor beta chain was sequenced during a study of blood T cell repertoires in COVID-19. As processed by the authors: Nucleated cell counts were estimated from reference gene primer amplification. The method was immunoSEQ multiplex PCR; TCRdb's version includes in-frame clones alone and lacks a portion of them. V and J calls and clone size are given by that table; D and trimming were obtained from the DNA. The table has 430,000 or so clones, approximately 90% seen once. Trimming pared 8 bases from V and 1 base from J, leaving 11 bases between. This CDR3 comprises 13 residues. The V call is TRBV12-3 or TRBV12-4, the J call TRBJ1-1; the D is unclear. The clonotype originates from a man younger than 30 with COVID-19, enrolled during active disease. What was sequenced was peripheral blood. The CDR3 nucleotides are TGTGCCAGCGGCCGTCGTTGGAACACTGAAGCTTTCTTT. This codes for CASGRRWNTEAFF.